A single sample gave rise to the 18 T cell receptor beta chains below, sequenced in a study of T cells in Graves' hyperthyroidism and ophthalmopathy. Amplification of TCR beta CDR3 regions was performed using RNA transcripts as template. The TCR CDR3 was amplified in a first-round RT-PCR using the HTBI primer set. TCRdb processed the multiplex PCR reads anew with MiXCR; each CDR3 protein has one entry. The sample gives more than 500,000 distinct CDR3 sequences, roughly 16% of which show up once; about 29% is in the top ten. Sequencing was carried out using blood. The source of these receptors is a woman younger than 45 with Graves' ophthalmopathy.

This clonotype was observed a few times. The chain couples TRBV5-6 to TRBJ2-5, with D hard to call. V was cut by 4 bases and J by 5 bases, with 12 bases left in between. The CDR3 is made up of 13 amino acids. Germline V lookup: CDR1 SGHDT, CDR2 YYEEEE. The CDR3 coding sequence is TGTGCCAGCAGCCCCGTTTCCGAGGAGACCCAGTACTTC. Translation: CASSPVSEETQYF.

This clonotype has at least ten counts. This chain uses TRBV12-3 or TRBV12-4 with TRBJ2-1, with 10 bases matching TRBD1. Trimming cost V 8 bases and J 0 bases; bases outside gene matches: 13. The CDR3 consists of 18 residues. Written as DNA, the CDR3 is TGTGCCAGCGGTGGTGGGACAGGGGCGCTTCCCTCCTACAATGAGCAGTTCTTC. Its translation is CASGGGTGALPSYNEQFF.

This rearrangement joins TRBV30 to TRBJ2-5; D call uncertain. This CDR3 has 14 amino acids. Per the germline V gene, CDR1 is GTSNPN and CDR2 is SVGIG (reference sequence). The V gene lost 5 bases and the J gene lost 1 base, with 14 bases spanning the gap. The CDR3 sequence: CAWGKTGFQETQYF. The CDR3 region has the DNA TGTGCCTGGGGAAAGACTGGATTCCAAGAGACCCAGTACTTC.

This clonotype was observed many times. This chain connects TRBV11-2 to TRBJ2-3, with TRBD2 identical over 8 bases. There are 15 residues in the CDR3. V was pared by 6 bases and J by 1 base, with 6 bases of the junction left unmatched. Germline lookup yields CDR1 SGHAT and CDR2 FQNNGV. The CDR3 DNA follows: TGTGCCAGCAGTGTTGCGGGGGGTCGCACAGATACGCAGTATTTT. Translated, it gives CASSVAGGRTDTQYF.

This clonotype was recorded many times. This CDR3 reads CASSYGFAAKNIQYF. The CDR3 DNA reads TGTGCCAGCAGTTACGGGTTTGCGGCCAAAAACATTCAGTACTTC. The V call is TRBV6-2 or TRBV6-3, the J call TRBJ2-4, with D uncertain. The V gene's germline CDR1 is MNHEY and CDR2 SVGEGT. V was clipped by 2 bases and J by 1 base, with 9 bases between them. The CDR3 is made up of 15 amino acids.

This clonotype was recorded a few times. This chain connects TRBV20-1 to TRBJ2-7; D is uncertain. The better agreement between TRBJ2-1 and the DNA end casts doubt on the J call. Germline assignment: CDR1 DFQATT and CDR2 SNEGSKA (reference sequence). The CDR3 totals 10 residues. DNA of the CDR3: TGCAGTGCTAGACACTACGAGCAGTTCTTC. Its translation: CSARHYEQFF.

This clonotype has at least ten counts. The chain employs TRBV5-4 and TRBJ2-7, with no clear D. The CDR3 runs to 15 residues. The V end lost 0 bases, the J end lost 8 bases, and 18 bases lay between the germline ends. Germline V gene data show CDR1 as SGHNT and CDR2 as YYREEE (reference sequence). CDR3 in amino acids: CASSLDLGTPSQQYF. The CDR3 nucleotides are TGTGCCAGCAGCTTGGATTTGGGAACCCCCAGCCAGCAGTACTTC.

This clonotype was seen ten or more times. The rearrangement uses TRBV11-2 and TRBJ2-1; tentatively, D is TRBD1 (5 bases). The germline V and J ends were trimmed by 5 bases and 1 base, with 18 bases remaining between them. The CDR3 runs 17 residues. Germline CDR1 and CDR2: SGHAT and FQNNGV. The CDR3 sequence is CASSPLSLAGSYNEQFF. In DNA, the CDR3 is TGTGCCAGCAGCCCCTTAAGTCTGGCAGGGTCCTACAATGAGCAGTTCTTC.

This clonotype was recorded many times. V gene TRBV20-1 combines with J gene TRBJ2-7, with 10 positions matching TRBD2. V was pared by 0 bases and J by 3 bases, with 14 bases of the junction left unmatched. This CDR3 region has 18 residues. CDR1 is DFQATT, CDR2 SNEGSKA, per germline (reference sequence). The CDR3 DNA reads TGCAGTGCTAGAGAAGGGGTCATTAGAAGGACTAGCGGCTACGAGCAGTACTTC. Translation: CSAREGVIRRTSGYEQYF.

This clonotype was detected a few times. The J gene is TRBJ2-1, the V gene TRBV7-9; tentative D call: TRBD1 (6 bases). This CDR3 is 15 amino acids long. Germline lookup yields CDR1 SEHNR and CDR2 FQNEAQ (reference sequence). The CDR3 here is CAEAVDRSSYNEQFF. The CDR3 DNA follows: TGTGCTGAAGCGGTCGACAGGAGCTCCTACAATGAGCAGTTCTTC.

This clonotype was detected ten times or more. The chain recombines TRBV28 with TRBJ1-2; no definite D call. CDR1 is MDHEN, CDR2 SYDVKM, per germline. V was pared by 1 base and J by 4 bases, with 13 bases between. The CDR3 is 15 residues long. As DNA, the CDR3 is TGTGCCAGCAGTTTATCGGGAAGTACAACCTATGGCTACACCTTC. Amino acid sequence: CASSLSGSTTYGYTF.

This clonotype was counted many times. V gene TRBV6-2 or TRBV6-3 combines with J gene TRBJ2-3; TRBD1 matches 7 bases. V lost 8 bases and J lost 3; bases outside the gene matches: 11. Germline loops: CDR1 MNHEY, CDR2 SVGEGT. The CDR3 contains 15 residues. This CDR3 is CASQGGQEWTDTQYF. Here the CDR3 DNA reads TGTGCCAGCCAAGGAGGACAGGAATGGACAGATACGCAGTATTTT.

This clonotype occurred many times. The chain carries TRBV27 and TRBJ2-5; 8 bases match TRBD2. After removal of 8 bases from V and 2 bases from J, the junction contained 19 bases not matched to a gene. The length of the CDR3 is 18 residues. Germline values: CDR1 MNHEY, CDR2 SMNVEV (reference sequence). CDR3 in amino acids: CASGTMGLGFADQETQYF. CDR3 coding DNA: TGTGCCAGCGGGACGATGGGACTAGGGTTCGCCGATCAAGAGACCCAGTACTTC.

There are many counts of this clonotype. The chain has TRBV4-2 and TRBJ2-3, with no clear D. The CDR3 spans 16 residues. V lost 0 bases and J 8 bases, leaving 18 bases between the germline ends. Germline V gene sequence: CDR1 LGHNA, CDR2 YNFKEQ. CDR3 in DNA: TGTGCCAGCAGCCAAGACCCCAGCGACGGTTCGAGTACGCAGTATTTT. It is translated as CASSQDPSDGSSTQYF.

This clonotype was recorded a few times. This sequence may be a read error, since a much larger clone differs from it by one base. This sequence joins TRBV4-3 and TRBJ2-7; tentatively, D is TRBD2 (6 bases). There are 15 residues in the CDR3. The germline gives CDR1 LGHNA, CDR2 YSLEER. Trimming took 0 bases from V and 2 from J, leaving 11 bases between them. CDR3 coding DNA: TGCGCCAGCAGCCAAGATCCGGGACTCACCTACGAGCAGTACTTC. The encoded protein is CASSQDPGLTYEQYF.

This chain joins TRBV4-1 and TRBJ2-1; TRBD2 matches 7 bases. CDR1 MGHRA and CDR2 YSYEKL come from the germline V gene. The CDR3 totals 18 residues. V trimming: 1 base; J trimming: 0 bases; junction bases outside the gene matches: 9. The CDR3, as DNA: TGCGCCAGCAGCCAAGGGGGAGGGTCGGGAGTCTCCTACAATGAGCAGTTCTTC. Encoded protein: CASSQGGGSGVSYNEQFF.

Details on this clonotype: Possible read error: a much larger clone is one base away. The chain is built from TRBV2 and TRBJ2-5, with D maybe TRBD2 (5 bases). Between the trimmed V and J ends, which lost 8 bases and 7 bases, there was a span of 17 bases. The length of the CDR3 is 13 residues. Per germline, CDR1 SNHLY and CDR2 FYNNEI. CDR3 bases: TGTGCCAGCCGTATGGAGGTGGGGAGGACCCAGTACTTC. The encoded protein is CASRMEVGRTQYF.

In its sample, this clonotype was seen many times. The V call is TRBV5-1, the J call TRBJ2-3, with 7 bases aligning to TRBD2. The CDR3 consists of 17 residues. Germline values: CDR1 SGHRS, CDR2 YFSETQ. V gave up 6 bases and J gave up 5 bases; unmatched junction bases: 18. CDR3 in amino acids: CASMASREFLGLDTQYF. CDR3 coding DNA: TGCGCCAGCATGGCATCGCGGGAGTTTTTAGGATTAGATACGCAGTATTTT.